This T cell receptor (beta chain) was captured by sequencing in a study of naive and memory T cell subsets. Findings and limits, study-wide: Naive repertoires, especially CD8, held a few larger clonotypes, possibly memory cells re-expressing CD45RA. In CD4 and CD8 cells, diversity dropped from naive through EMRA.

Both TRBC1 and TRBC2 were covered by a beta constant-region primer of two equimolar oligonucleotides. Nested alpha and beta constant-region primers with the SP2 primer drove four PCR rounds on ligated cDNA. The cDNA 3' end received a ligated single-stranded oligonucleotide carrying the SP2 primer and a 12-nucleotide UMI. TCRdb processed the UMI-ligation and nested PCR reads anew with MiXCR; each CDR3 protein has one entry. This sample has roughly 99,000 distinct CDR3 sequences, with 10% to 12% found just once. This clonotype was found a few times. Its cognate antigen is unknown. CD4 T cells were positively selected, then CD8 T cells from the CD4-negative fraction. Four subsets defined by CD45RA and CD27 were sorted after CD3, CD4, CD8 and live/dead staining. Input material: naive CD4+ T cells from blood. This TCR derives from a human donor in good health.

CDR3: CSARDPGRVHSNQPQHF. In DNA form, the CDR3 reads TGCAGTGCTAGAGATCCGGGGAGGGTCCATAGCAATCAGCCCCAGCATTTT. J is TRBJ1-5 and V is TRBV20-1; D is unclear. Trimming cost V 0 bases and J 0 bases, with 15 bases left between them. Per the germline V gene, CDR1 is DFQATT and CDR2 is SNEGSKA (reference sequence). The CDR3 runs to 17 residues.